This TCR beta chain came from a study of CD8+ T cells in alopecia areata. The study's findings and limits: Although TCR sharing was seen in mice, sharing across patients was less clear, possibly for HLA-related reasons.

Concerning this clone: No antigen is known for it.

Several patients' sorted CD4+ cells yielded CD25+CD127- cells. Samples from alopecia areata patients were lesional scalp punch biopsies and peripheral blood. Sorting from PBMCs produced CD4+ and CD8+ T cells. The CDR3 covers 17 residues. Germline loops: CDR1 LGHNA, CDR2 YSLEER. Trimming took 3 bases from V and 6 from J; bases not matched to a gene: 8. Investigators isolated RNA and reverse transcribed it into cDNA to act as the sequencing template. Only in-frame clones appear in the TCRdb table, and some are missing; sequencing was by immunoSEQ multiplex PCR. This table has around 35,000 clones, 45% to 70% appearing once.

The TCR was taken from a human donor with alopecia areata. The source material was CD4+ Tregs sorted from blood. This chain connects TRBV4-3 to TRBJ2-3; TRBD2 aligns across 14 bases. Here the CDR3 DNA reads TGCGCCAGCAGCCAGTTGACTAGCGGGAGGGTCCGGGATACGCAGTATTTT. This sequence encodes CASSQLTSGRVRDTQYF.